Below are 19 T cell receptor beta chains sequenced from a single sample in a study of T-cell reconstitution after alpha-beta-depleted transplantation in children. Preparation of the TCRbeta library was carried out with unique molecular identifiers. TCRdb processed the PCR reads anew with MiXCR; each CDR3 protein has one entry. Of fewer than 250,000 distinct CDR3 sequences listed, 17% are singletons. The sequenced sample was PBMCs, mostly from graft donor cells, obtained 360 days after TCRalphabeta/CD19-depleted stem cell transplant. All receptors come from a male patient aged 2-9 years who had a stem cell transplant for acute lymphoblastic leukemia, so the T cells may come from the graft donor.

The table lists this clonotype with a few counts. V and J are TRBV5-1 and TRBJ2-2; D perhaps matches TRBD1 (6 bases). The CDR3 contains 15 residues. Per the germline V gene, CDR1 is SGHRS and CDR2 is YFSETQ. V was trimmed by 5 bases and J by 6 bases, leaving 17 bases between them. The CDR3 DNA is TGCGCCAGCAGACAAATACAGGGATGGCCCGGGGAGCTGTTTTTT. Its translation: CASRQIQGWPGELFF.

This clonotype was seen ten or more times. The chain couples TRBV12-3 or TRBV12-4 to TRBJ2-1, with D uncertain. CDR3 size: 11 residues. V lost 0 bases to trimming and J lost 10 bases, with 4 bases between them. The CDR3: CASSLAGEQFF. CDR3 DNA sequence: TGTGCCAGCAGTTTAGCTGGGGAGCAGTTCTTC.

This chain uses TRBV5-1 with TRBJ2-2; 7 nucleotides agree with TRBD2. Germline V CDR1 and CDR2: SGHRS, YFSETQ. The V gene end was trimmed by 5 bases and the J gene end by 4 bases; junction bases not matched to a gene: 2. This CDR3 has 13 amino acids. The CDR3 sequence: CASSRTSTGELFF. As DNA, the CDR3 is TGCGCCAGCAGTAGGACTAGCACCGGGGAGCTGTTTTTT.

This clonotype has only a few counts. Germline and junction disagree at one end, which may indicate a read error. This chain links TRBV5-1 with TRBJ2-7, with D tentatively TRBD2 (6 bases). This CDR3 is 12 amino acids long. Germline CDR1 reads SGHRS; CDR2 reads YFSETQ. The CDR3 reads CASRLQEGLVSF. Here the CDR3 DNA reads TGCGCCAGCCGACTTCAGGAGGGTTTGGTTTCCTTC.

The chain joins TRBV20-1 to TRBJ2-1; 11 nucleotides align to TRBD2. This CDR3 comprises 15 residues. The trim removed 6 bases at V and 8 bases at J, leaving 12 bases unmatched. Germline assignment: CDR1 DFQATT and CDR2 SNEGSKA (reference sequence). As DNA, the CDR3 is TGCAGTGCCGCCCAACCTAGCGGGGGGCGCGATGAGCAGTTCTTC. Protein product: CSAAQPSGGRDEQFF.

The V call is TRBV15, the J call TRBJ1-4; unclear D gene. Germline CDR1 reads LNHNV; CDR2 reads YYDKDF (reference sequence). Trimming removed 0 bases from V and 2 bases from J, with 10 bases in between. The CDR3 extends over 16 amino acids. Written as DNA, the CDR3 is TGTGCCACCAGCAGAGAGCCCGGATTGACTAATGAAAAACTGTTTTTT. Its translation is CATSREPGLTNEKLFF.

The CDR3 reads CASSSSAGRDIQYF. CDR3 coding DNA: TGTGCCAGCAGCTCTTCGGCAGGGAGGGACATTCAGTACTTC. This chain links TRBV5-6 with TRBJ2-4; 7 bases line up with TRBD2. Germline loops: CDR1 SGHDT, CDR2 YYEEEE. The CDR3 extends over 14 amino acids. V gave up 3 bases and J gave up 8 bases; unmatched junction bases: 8.

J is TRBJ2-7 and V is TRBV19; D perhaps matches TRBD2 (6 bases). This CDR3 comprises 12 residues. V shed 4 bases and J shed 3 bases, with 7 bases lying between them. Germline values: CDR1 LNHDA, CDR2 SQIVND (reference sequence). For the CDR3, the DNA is TGTGCCAGTAGTACGGGACTCTACGAGCAGTACTTC. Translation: CASSTGLYEQYF.

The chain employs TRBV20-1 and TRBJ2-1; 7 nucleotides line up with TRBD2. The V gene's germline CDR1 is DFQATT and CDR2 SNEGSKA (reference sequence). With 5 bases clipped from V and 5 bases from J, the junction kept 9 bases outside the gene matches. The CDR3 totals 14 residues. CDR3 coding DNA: TGCAGTGCTTTCCCTGCGGGGGACCACAATGAGCAGTTCTTC. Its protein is CSAFPAGDHNEQFF.

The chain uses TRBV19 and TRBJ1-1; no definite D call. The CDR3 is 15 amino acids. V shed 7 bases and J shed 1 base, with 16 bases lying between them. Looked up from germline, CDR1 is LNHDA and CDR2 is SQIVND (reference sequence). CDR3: CASTEEGIRNTEAFF. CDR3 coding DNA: TGTGCCAGTACAGAAGAAGGAATTCGGAACACTGAAGCTTTCTTT.

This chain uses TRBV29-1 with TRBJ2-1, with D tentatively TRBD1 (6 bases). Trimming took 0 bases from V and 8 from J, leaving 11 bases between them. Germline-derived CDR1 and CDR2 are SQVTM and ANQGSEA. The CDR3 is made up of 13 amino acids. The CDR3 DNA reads TGCAGCGTTGAAGATATGGCAGGGGATGAGCAGTTCTTC. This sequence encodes CSVEDMAGDEQFF.

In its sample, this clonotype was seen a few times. CDR3 sequence (DNA): TGTGCCAGCAGCCCTGACCGGGACAGGGTTCACGAGCAGTACTTC. It codes for CASSPDRDRVHEQYF. The chain recombines TRBV7-9 with TRBJ2-7; the match to TRBD1 covers 9 bases. The CDR3 extends over 15 amino acids. Looked up from germline, CDR1 is SEHNR and CDR2 is FQNEAQ (reference sequence). The V and J ends lost 5 bases and 5 bases, in that order; junction bases with no gene match: 10.

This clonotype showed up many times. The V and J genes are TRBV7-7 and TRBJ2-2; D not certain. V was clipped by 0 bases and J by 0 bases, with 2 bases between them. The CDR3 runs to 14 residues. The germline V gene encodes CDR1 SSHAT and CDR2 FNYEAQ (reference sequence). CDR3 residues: CASSLAANTGELFF. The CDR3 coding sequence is TGTGCCAGCAGCTTAGCTGCGAACACCGGGGAGCTGTTTTTT.

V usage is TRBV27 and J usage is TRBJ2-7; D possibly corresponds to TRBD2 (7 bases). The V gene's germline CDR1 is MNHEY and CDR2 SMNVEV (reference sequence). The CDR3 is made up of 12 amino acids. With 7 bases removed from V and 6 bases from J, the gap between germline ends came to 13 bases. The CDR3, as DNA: TGTGCCAGCAACGGAGGGGGGGGCGAGCAGTACTTC. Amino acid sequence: CASNGGGGEQYF.

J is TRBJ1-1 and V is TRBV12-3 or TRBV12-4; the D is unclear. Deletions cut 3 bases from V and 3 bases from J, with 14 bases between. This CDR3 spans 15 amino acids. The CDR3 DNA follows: TGTGCCAGCAGTTTCTCCAGGTTACGGCACACTGAAGCTTTCTTT. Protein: CASSFSRLRHTEAFF.

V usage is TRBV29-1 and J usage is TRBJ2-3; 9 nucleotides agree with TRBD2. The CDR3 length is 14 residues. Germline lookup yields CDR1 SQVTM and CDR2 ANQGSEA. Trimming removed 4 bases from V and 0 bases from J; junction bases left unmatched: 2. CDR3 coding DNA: TGCAGCGTTGCGGGGACTAGCAGCACAGATACGCAGTATTTT. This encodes CSVAGTSSTDTQYF.

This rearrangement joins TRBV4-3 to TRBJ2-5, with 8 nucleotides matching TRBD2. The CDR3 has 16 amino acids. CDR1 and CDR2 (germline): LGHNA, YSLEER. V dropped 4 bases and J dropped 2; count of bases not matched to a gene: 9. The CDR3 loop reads CASSPSGGPIQETQYF. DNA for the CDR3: TGCGCCAGCAGCCCCTCGGGGGGGCCCATACAAGAGACCCAGTACTTC.

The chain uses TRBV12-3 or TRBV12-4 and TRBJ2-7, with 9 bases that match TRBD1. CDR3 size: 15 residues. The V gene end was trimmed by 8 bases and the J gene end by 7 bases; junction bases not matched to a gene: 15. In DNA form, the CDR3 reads TGTGCCAGCCCCGACCGGGACAGGGTAACGGAAGAGCAGTACTTC. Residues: CASPDRDRVTEEQYF.

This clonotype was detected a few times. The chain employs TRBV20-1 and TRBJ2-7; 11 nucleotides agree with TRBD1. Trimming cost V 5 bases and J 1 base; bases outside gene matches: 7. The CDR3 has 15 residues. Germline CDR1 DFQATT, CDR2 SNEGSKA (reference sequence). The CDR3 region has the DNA TGCAGTGCTCCTAGCGGGGACAGGGGGTCCTACGAGCAGTACTTC. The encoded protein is CSAPSGDRGSYEQYF.